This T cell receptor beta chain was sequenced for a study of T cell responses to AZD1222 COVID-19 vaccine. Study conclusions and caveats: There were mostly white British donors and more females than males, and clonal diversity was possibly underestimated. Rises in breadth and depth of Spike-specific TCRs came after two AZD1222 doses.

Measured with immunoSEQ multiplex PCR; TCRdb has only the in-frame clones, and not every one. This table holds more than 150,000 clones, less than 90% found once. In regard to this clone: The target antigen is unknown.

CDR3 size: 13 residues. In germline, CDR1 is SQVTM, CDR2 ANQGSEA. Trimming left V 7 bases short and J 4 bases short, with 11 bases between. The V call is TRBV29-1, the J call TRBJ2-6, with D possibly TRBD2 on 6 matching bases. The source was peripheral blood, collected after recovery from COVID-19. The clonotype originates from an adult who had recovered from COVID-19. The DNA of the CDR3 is TGCAGCGCCACGGGGGAGGGGGCCAACGTCCTGACTTTC. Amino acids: CSATGEGANVLTF.